Below, 20 T cell receptor beta chains from the same sample are listed, as sequenced in a study of CD8+ T cells in alopecia areata. Investigators isolated RNA and reverse transcribed it into cDNA to act as the sequencing template. Repertoires were generated with immunoSEQ multiplex PCR, while TCRdb's copy carries only in-frame clones and drops some. The sample contains approximately 200,000 clones, roughly 44% of which appear only once. As to treatment: oral pan-JAK inhibitor, 5-10 mg twice daily. Source: CD4+ T cells sorted from blood, taken between weeks 36 and 40, from a patient treated with tofacitinib. These receptors all stem from a human donor with alopecia areata.

This clone was seen a few times. The chain recombines TRBV29-1 with TRBJ2-7, with 8 bases matching TRBD1. Per the germline V gene, CDR1 is SQVTM and CDR2 is ANQGSEA. This CDR3 contains 13 residues. V was pared by 5 bases and J by 0 bases, with 3 bases of the junction left unmatched. CDR3 residues: CSVRDRGSYEQYF. In DNA form, the CDR3 reads TGCAGCGTTCGCGACAGGGGCTCCTACGAGCAGTACTTC.

This clone came up a few times. The chain combines TRBV2 with TRBJ2-7, with 14 positions matching TRBD2. The CDR3 runs to 15 residues. Trimming at V came to 3 bases and at J to 7 bases, leaving 5 bases not matched to a gene. The germline gives CDR1 SNHLY, CDR2 FYNNEI. CDR3 sequence (DNA): TGTGCCAGCAGTGAGACTAGCGGGAGGGCTTTGGAGCAGTACTTC. This sequence encodes CASSETSGRALEQYF.

This clone has more than one count but fewer than ten. The rearrangement links TRBV29-1 to TRBJ1-2; D ambiguous. V lost 5 bases, J lost 5 bases, and 12 bases lay in between. The length of the CDR3 is 12 residues. Per germline, CDR1 SQVTM and CDR2 ANQGSEA. The DNA for the CDR3 is TGCAGCGTTCAGTCGGGTAGTTATGGCTACACCTTC. As protein: CSVQSGSYGYTF.

This sequence joins TRBV7-2 and TRBJ2-7; 13 bases are shared with TRBD2. This CDR3 is built from 15 residues. CDR1 and CDR2 from the germline V gene are SGHTA and FQGNSA. V was clipped by 5 bases and J by 2 bases; unmatched bases: 3. CDR3 DNA: TGTGCCAGCAGCCGCGGACTAGCGGGAGCCTACGAGCAGTACTTC. Translating it yields CASSRGLAGAYEQYF.

V usage is TRBV29-1 and J usage is TRBJ2-7; 9 positions agree with TRBD1. CDR3 length: 14 amino acids. Germline loops: CDR1 SQVTM, CDR2 ANQGSEA. V was pared by 5 bases and J by 5 bases, with 10 bases of the junction left unmatched. CDR3: CSVTPGQGRHEQYF. In DNA, the CDR3 is TGCAGCGTTACTCCGGGACAGGGTAGGCACGAGCAGTACTTC.

This clone was found a few times. Other DNA sequences in the same sample also yield this CDR3. CDR3 sequence (DNA): TGTGCCTGGAGTCTTCGTACTGAAGCTTTCTTT. Protein sequence: CAWSLRTEAFF. The V gene is TRBV30, the J gene TRBJ1-1; D is uncertain. Germline V lookup: CDR1 GTSNPN, CDR2 SVGIG (reference sequence). This CDR3 contains 11 residues. V lost 2 bases, J lost 5 bases, and 6 bases lay in between. Full variable domain (rest looked up from reference TRBV30 and TRBJ1-1): SQTIHQWPATLVQPVGSPLSLECTVEGTSNPNLYWYRQAAGRGLQLLFYSVGIGQISSEVPQNLSASRPQDRQFILSSKKLLLSDSGFYLCAWSLRTEAFFGQGTRLTVV.

The table lists this clone with many counts. The chain joins TRBV7-9 to TRBJ2-5; D unresolved. The germline CDR1 and CDR2 sequences are SEHNR and FQNEAQ (reference sequence). CDR3 length: 13 residues. V lost 2 bases, J lost 0 bases, and 4 bases lay in between. The CDR3 is CASSLKYQETQYF. CDR3 DNA sequence: TGTGCCAGCAGCTTAAAGTACCAAGAGACCCAGTACTTC.

The V call is TRBV10-3, the J call TRBJ2-2; 12 bases match TRBD2. This CDR3 contains 15 residues. Trimming at V came to 4 bases and at J to 6 bases, leaving 3 bases not matched to a gene. CDR1 and CDR2 from the germline V gene are ENHRY and SYGVKD. CDR3 DNA: TGTGCCATCAGTGGACTAGCGGGAGAGGCCGGGGAGCTGTTTTTT. Its translation: CAISGLAGEAGELFF.

The CDR3 DNA reads TGTGCCAGCGGTTCGGGAGCAGATACGCAGTATTTT. It is translated as CASGSGADTQYF. The chain has TRBV2 and TRBJ2-3, with D possibly matching TRBD2 (6 bases). Germline V gives CDR1 SNHLY, CDR2 FYNNEI. Trimming removed 8 bases at V and 4 bases at J, with 10 bases between. The CDR3 contains 12 residues.

This clone was counted only a few times. Other DNA sequences in the same sample also yield this CDR3. This chain uses TRBV2 with TRBJ2-5; D possibly corresponds to TRBD2 (5 bases). Trimming shortened V by 5 bases and J by 1 base, and 8 bases separated the two germline ends. CDR3 length equals 13 residues. The germline V gene encodes CDR1 SNHLY and CDR2 FYNNEI. The CDR3 region is CASSRGIQETQYF. The CDR3 bases are TGTGCCAGCAGTCGGGGTATCCAAGAGACCCAGTACTTC.

This clone showed up just a few times. This sequence joins TRBV19 and TRBJ1-5; 10 nucleotides match TRBD1. Unmatched junction bases numbered 9, after V lost 7 bases and J lost 3 bases. Germline CDR1 reads LNHDA; CDR2 reads SQIVND (reference sequence). The CDR3 loop spans 16 amino acids. CDR3 sequence reads: CASNPRTGGSNQPQHF. The CDR3 bases are TGTGCCAGTAATCCACGGACAGGGGGTTCCAATCAGCCCCAGCATTTT.

This chain joins TRBV7-9 and TRBJ2-3, with D hard to call. Germline loops: CDR1 SEHNR, CDR2 FQNEAQ (reference sequence). V gave up 6 bases and J gave up 4 bases, with 5 bases separating them. CDR3 size: 11 residues. This CDR3 reads CASRLADTQYF. The CDR3 DNA is TGTGCCAGCAGGCTGGCAGATACGCAGTATTTT.

The V call is TRBV7-2, the J call TRBJ2-2, with a possible D match to TRBD2 (5 bases). The germline gives CDR1 SGHTA, CDR2 FQGNSA. V lost 1 base, J lost 5 bases, and 11 bases lay in between. The CDR3 sequence is 15 residues long. In nucleotides, the CDR3 is TGTGCCAGCAGCTTAGGAGGGCTAGGGACCGGGGAGCTGTTTTTT. It translates to CASSLGGLGTGELFF.

This clone appeared a few times. This chain links TRBV30 with TRBJ2-5; 7 nucleotides agree with TRBD1. The DNA end is more similar to TRBJ2-7, so the J call may be wrong. Germline V gives CDR1 GTSNPN, CDR2 SVGIG (reference sequence). This CDR3 comprises 16 residues. The DNA for the CDR3 is TGTGCCTGGACCGACTGGGACAGAAACCGGGTCTACGAGCAGTACTTC. Amino acid sequence: CAWTDWDRNRVYEQYF.

V and J are TRBV30 and TRBJ2-2, with TRBD2 matching over 8 bases. CDR3 length: 14 amino acids. CDR1 and CDR2 from the germline V gene are GTSNPN and SVGIG (reference sequence). V dropped 4 bases and J dropped 5; count of bases not matched to a gene: 6. The CDR3 region is CAWKVSGGTGELFF. The CDR3 nucleotides are TGTGCCTGGAAGGTTTCGGGAGGGACCGGGGAGCTGTTTTTT.

This chain links TRBV6-5 with TRBJ1-1; D gene ambiguous. The CDR3 contains 13 residues. The V gene's germline CDR1 is MNHEY and CDR2 SVGAGI. Trimming stripped 7 bases from V and 3 bases from J, with 12 bases between. The CDR3 protein is CASKKPRDTEAFF. The CDR3 DNA sequence: TGTGCCAGCAAAAAGCCCCGGGACACTGAAGCTTTCTTT.

The V call is TRBV15, the J call TRBJ2-7; D is unclear. Germline values: CDR1 LNHNV, CDR2 YYDKDF (reference sequence). The length of the CDR3 is 15 residues. V shed 0 bases and J shed 5 bases, with 14 bases lying between them. In DNA form, the CDR3 reads TGTGCCACCAGCAGAGATTACCAGAGGCTCGACGAGCAGTACTTC. It yields the protein CATSRDYQRLDEQYF.

This clone was observed a few times. The same CDR3 can be traced to other DNA sequences in this sample. The chain employs TRBV9 and TRBJ2-3; D call uncertain. V lost 3 bases and J 3 bases, leaving 5 bases between the germline ends. The length of the CDR3 is 12 residues. Germline V gene sequence: CDR1 SGDLS, CDR2 YYNGEE. The CDR3 sequence: CASSARTDTQYF. In DNA form, the CDR3 reads TGTGCCAGCAGCGCTAGAACAGATACGCAGTATTTT.

The gene calls are TRBV5-1 and TRBJ2-5, with D hard to call. This CDR3 spans 14 amino acids. In germline, CDR1 is SGHRS, CDR2 YFSETQ. Trimming pared 4 bases from V and 4 bases from J, leaving 14 bases between. Written as DNA, the CDR3 is TGCGCCAGCAGCCTCAACACTTCTCCAGAGACCCAGTACTTC. The encoded protein is CASSLNTSPETQYF.

The DNA for the CDR3 is TGCGCCAGCAGCCAATTAGGTCAGGCAGGGGGCTACACCTTC. Protein product: CASSQLGQAGGYTF. This chain joins TRBV4-1 and TRBJ1-2, with D maybe TRBD1 (5 bases). V was shortened by 2 bases and J by 8 bases, with 15 bases between the two germline ends. Germline CDR1 reads MGHRA; CDR2 reads YSYEKL. This CDR3 has 14 residues.